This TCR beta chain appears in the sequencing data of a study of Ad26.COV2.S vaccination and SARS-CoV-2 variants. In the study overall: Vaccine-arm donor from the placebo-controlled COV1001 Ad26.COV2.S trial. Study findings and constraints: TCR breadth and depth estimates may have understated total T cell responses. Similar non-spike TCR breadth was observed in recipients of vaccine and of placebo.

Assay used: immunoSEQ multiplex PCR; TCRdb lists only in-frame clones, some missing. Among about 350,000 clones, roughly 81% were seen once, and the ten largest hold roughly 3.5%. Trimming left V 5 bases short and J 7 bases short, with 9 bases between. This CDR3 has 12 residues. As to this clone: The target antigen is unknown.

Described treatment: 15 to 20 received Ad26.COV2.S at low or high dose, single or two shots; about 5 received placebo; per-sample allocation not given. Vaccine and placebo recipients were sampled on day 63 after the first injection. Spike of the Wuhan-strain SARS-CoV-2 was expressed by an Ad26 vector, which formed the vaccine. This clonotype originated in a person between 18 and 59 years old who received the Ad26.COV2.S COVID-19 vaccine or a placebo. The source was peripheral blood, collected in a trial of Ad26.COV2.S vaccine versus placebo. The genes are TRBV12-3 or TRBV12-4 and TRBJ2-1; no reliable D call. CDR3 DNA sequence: TGTGCCAGCAGTCTGGAAGCAAATGAGCAGTTCTTC. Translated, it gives CASSLEANEQFF.